The 2 T cell receptor beta chains listed next were all sequenced from one sample in a study of blood T cell repertoires in COVID-19. Only in-frame clones appear in the TCRdb table, and some are missing; sequencing was by immunoSEQ multiplex PCR. In the table there are 140,000 to 150,000 clones, approximately 85% of which are singletons. The sequenced sample was peripheral blood. Receptor source: a human donor with acute or convalescent COVID-19. The donor label of this sample is uncertain.

This sequence joins TRBV19 and TRBJ2-2, with 12 bases lining up with TRBD2. Germline V lookup: CDR1 LNHDA, CDR2 SQIVND (reference sequence). The V and J ends lost 3 bases and 5 bases, in that order; junction bases with no gene match: 28. This CDR3 comprises 24 residues. CDR3 nucleotides: TGTGCCAGTAGTATGTTTAAGTTCGTGCCACTAGAACTAGCGGGGGGTTATGCGACCGGGGAGCTGTTTTTT. Translated, it gives CASSMFKFVPLELAGGYATGELFF.

The chain recombines TRBV18 with TRBJ2-3, with a tentative D call TRBD2 (5 bases). The CDR3 consists of 14 residues. Germline V lookup: CDR1 KGHSH, CDR2 LQKENI. V shed 3 bases and J shed 2 bases, with 9 bases lying between them. The CDR3 loop is CASSPRGTTDTQYF. The CDR3 DNA sequence: TGTGCCAGCTCACCCCGGGGAACCACAGATACGCAGTATTTT.